The rows below give T cell receptor beta chains drawn from one sample of a study of shared clonotypes between healthy human individuals. Measured with immunoSEQ multiplex PCR; TCRdb has only the in-frame clones, and not every one. The sample has about 580,000 clones, 95% to 98% seen once. The sample was naive CD8+ T cells sorted from blood. The source is a man aged 25 to 40 in good health. CDR3s include the opening cysteine and the closing phenylalanine or tryptophan. Each record gives: clone size, V gene, J gene, CDR3 protein. Clone size is not always given. Where it is, it says once, few, many or a class for expanded clones.

few	TRBV27	TRBJ2-3	CASSNIEDTQYF
.	TRBV7-9	TRBJ2-7	CASSPNYEQYF
.	TRBV5-6	TRBJ2-3	CASRPWETDTQYF
.	TRBV7-9	TRBJ2-7	CASSSGPSQYF
.	TRBV11-2	TRBJ2-5	CASSSPRSRAQETQYF
few	TRBV6-4	TRBJ2-1	CASSDSSEYEQFF
.	TRBV5-1	TRBJ2-2	CASSLNTGELFF
.	TRBV28	TRBJ2-7	CASSLSPGASYEQYF
.	TRBV28	TRBJ2-7	CASSFRDRGLSEQYF
.	TRBV27	TRBJ1-5	CASSLIGQGHQPQHF